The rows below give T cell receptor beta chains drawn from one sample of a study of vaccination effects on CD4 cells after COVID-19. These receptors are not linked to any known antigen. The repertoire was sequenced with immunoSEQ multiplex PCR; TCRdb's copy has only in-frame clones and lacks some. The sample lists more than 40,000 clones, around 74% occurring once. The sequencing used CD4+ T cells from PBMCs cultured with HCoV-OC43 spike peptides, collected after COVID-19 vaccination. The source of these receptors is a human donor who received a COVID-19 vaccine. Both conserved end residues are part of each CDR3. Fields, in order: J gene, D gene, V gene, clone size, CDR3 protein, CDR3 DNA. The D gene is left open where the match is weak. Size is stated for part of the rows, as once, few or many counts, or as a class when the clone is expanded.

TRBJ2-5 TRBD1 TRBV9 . CASSGGQGGQETQYF TGTGCCAGCAGCGGGGGACAGGGGGGACAAGAGACCCAGTACTTC
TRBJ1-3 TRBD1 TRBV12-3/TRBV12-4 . CASNDRAGNTIYF TGTGCCAGCAACGACAGGGCTGGAAACACCATATATTTT
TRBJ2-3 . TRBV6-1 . CASSEHTGPADTQYF TGTGCCAGCAGTGAACATACAGGTCCGGCAGATACGCAGTATTTT
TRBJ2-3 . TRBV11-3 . CASSLGNRWGYNSTDTQYF TGTGCCAGCAGCTTAGGTAACCGTTGGGGGTACAATAGCACAGATACGCAGTATTTT
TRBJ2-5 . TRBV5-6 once CASSPGLQETQYF TGTGCCAGCAGCCCAGGACTCCAAGAGACCCAGTACTTC
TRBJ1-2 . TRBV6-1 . CASSVKSGSDNYGYTF TGTGCCAGCAGTGTCAAGTCTGGGAGTGACAACTATGGCTACACCTTC
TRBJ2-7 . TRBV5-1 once CASSLEGAEQYF TGCGCCAGCAGCTTGGAAGGTGCCGAGCAGTACTTC
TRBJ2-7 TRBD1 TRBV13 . CASSGTTGVEQYF TGTGCCAGCAGCGGGACGACAGGGGTCGAGCAGTACTTC
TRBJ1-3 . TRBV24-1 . CATSDPADGANTIYF TGTGCCACCAGTGACCCCGCGGATGGAGCAAACACCATATATTTT
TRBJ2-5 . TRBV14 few CASSPIPERRETQYF TGTGCCAGCAGCCCTATTCCGGAGCGCAGGGAGACCCAGTACTTC
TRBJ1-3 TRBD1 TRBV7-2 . CASSPDRVSGNTIYF TGTGCCAGCAGCCCCGACAGGGTGTCAGGAAACACCATATATTTT
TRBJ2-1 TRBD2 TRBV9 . CASSVSTSGRAGNEQFF TGTGCCAGCAGCGTAAGCACTAGCGGGAGGGCGGGAAATGAGCAGTTCTTC
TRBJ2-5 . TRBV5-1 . CASVKDGATYQETQYF TGCGCCAGCGTCAAGGACGGGGCTACGTACCAAGAGACCCAGTACTTC
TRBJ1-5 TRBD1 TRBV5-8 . CASGQESNQPQHF TGTGCCAGTGGACAGGAATCGAATCAGCCCCAGCATTTT
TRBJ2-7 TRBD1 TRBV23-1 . CASSQSAGGSLYEQYF TGCGCCAGCAGTCAATCGGCAGGGGGCAGCCTTTACGAGCAGTACTTC
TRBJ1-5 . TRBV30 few CAWSAKGLFNQPQHF TGTGCCTGGAGTGCTAAGGGACTGTTCAATCAGCCCCAGCATTTT
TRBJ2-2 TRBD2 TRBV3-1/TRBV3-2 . CASSHYGTSGSGGGELFF TGTGCCAGCAGCCACTACGGGACTAGCGGGAGCGGGGGCGGGGAGCTGTTTTTT
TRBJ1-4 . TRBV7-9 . CASSPTRSRNEKLFF TGTGCCAGCAGCCCGACCCGCTCAAGAAATGAAAAACTGTTTTTT
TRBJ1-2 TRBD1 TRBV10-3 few CAITKGARNGYTF TGTGCCATCACCAAGGGGGCGCGGAATGGCTACACCTTC
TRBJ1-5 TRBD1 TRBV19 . CASRLGDRGSIQPQHF TGTGCCAGTAGGCTAGGCGACAGGGGGAGTATTCAGCCCCAGCATTTT
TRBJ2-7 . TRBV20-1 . CSASMGNYEQYF TGCAGTGCTAGTATGGGTAACTACGAGCAGTACTTC
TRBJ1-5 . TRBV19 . CASSMSGPQGRAQHF TGTGCCAGTAGTATGTCCGGACCCCAAGGCCGGGCCCAGCATTTT
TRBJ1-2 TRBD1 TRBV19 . CASKTGGYTNYGYTF TGTGCCAGTAAAACAGGGGGCTACACTAACTATGGCTACACCTTC
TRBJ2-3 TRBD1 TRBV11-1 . CASSYRQGFTDTQYF TGTGCCAGCAGTTATCGACAGGGCTTCACAGATACGCAGTATTTT
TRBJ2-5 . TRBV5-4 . CASSLDQGGQETQYF TGTGCCAGCAGCTTGGATCAGGGGGGACAAGAGACCCAGTACTTC
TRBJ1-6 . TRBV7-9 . CASSLGAGSYNSPLHF TGTGCCAGCAGCTTAGGGGCCGGATCCTATAATTCACCCCTCCACTTT
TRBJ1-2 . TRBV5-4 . CASSLGGTYGYTF TGTGCCAGCAGCTTGGGGGGTACCTATGGCTACACCTTC
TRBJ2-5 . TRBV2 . CASSAFAGRETQYF TGTGCCAGCAGTGCGTTCGCGGGACGGGAGACCCAGTACTTC
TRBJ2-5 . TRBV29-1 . CSREGRETQYF TGCAGCCGAGAGGGGAGGGAGACCCAGTACTTC
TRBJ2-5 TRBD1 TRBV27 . CASSGQGPRETQYF TGTGCCAGCAGTGGACAGGGACCCCGAGAGACCCAGTACTTC
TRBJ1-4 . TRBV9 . CASSVGSLGNEKLFF TGTGCCAGCAGCGTAGGTTCCTTGGGGAATGAAAAACTGTTTTTT
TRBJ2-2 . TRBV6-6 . CASSYDGRNTGELFF TGTGCCAGCAGTTACGACGGGAGGAACACCGGGGAGCTGTTTTTT
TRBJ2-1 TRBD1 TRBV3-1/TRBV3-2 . CASGVGQGRNEQFF TGTGCCAGTGGAGTGGGACAGGGGAGGAATGAGCAGTTCTTC
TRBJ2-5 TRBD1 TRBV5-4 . CASSLYLQGQETQYF TGTGCCAGCAGCTTGTATCTACAGGGGCAAGAGACCCAGTACTTC
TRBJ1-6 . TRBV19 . CASTSDRDKGGTSYNSPLHF TGTGCCAGTACCTCTGATCGGGACAAGGGAGGAACCTCCTATAATTCACCCCTCCACTTT
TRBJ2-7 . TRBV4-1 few CASSQVGYEQYF TGCGCCAGCAGCCAAGTGGGGTACGAGCAGTACTTC
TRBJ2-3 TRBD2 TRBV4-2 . CASSQAGLAGGIDTQYF TGTGCCAGCAGCCAAGCCGGACTAGCGGGGGGTATAGATACGCAGTATTTT
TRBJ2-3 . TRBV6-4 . CASSYYITDTQYF TGTGCCAGCAGTTACTATATCACAGATACGCAGTATTTT
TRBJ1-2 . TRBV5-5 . CASSPIGQPGYGYTF TGTGCCAGCAGCCCAATAGGACAGCCGGGCTATGGCTACACCTTC
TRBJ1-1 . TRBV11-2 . CASSFSLDTEAFF TGTGCCAGCAGCTTCTCCCTCGACACTGAAGCTTTCTTT
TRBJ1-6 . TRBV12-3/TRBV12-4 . CASSLSRDSPLHF TGTGCCAGCAGTTTGTCTCGAGATTCACCCCTCCACTTT
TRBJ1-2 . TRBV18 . CASSPAEGRAGYTF TGTGCCAGCTCACCAGCCGAGGGAAGGGCTGGCTACACCTTC
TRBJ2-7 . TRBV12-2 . CASRLVLATYEQYF TGTGCAAGTCGCTTAGTCCTAGCCACCTACGAGCAGTACTTC
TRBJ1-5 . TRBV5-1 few CASSLGTDNQPQHF TGCGCCAGCAGCTTAGGTACGGATAATCAGCCCCAGCATTTT
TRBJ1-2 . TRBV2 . CASSEAPHLQGIEGYTF TGTGCCAGCAGTGAAGCGCCCCACCTTCAGGGGATAGAAGGCTACACCTTC
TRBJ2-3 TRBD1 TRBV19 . CASIGGQGLDTQYF TGTGCCAGTATCGGGGGACAGGGCTTGGATACGCAGTATTTT
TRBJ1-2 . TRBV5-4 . CASSLVSSGVTGGYTF TGTGCCAGCAGCTTGGTATCTTCCGGGGTAACGGGTGGCTACACCTTC
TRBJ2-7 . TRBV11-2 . CASSPQWSGSYEQYF TGTGCCAGCAGCCCACAATGGTCAGGGTCCTACGAGCAGTACTTC
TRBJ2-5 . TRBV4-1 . CASSHQGAETQYF TGCGCCAGCAGCCACCAAGGGGCGGAGACCCAGTACTTC
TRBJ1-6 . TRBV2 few CASTRTDLPNSPLHF TGTGCCAGCACCCGGACTGATCTGCCTAATTCACCCCTCCACTTT
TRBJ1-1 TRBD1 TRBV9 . CASSVIGGGISFF TGTGCCAGCAGCGTAATAGGGGGCGGAATCTCTTTCTTT
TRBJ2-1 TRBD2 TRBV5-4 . CASSSGLAGGRHNEQFF TGTGCCAGCAGCTCGGGACTAGCGGGGGGGCGCCACAATGAGCAGTTCTTC
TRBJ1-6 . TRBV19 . CASSMWIHSYNSPLHF TGTGCCAGTAGTATGTGGATCCACTCCTATAATTCACCCCTCCACTTT
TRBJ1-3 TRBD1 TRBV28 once CASSRTGGSSGNTIYF TGTGCCAGCAGCCGGACAGGGGGTAGCTCTGGAAACACCATATATTTT
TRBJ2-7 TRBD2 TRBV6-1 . CASSEGSSGRSEQYF TGTGCCAGCAGTGAAGGGTCTAGCGGGAGAAGCGAGCAGTACTTC